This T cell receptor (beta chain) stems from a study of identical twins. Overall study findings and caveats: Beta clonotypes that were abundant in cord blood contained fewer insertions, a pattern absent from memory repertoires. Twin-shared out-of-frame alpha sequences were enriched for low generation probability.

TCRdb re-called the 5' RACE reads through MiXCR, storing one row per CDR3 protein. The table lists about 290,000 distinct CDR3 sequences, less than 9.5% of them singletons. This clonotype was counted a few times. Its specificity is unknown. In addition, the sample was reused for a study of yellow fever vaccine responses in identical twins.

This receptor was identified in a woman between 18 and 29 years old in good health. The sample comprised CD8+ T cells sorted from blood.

CDR3 nucleotides: TGCGCCAGCAGCCAAGATTGGGCTAGCGGGGCCTCCTACAATGAGCAGTTCTTC. Its protein product is CASSQDWASGASYNEQFF. The V gene is TRBV4-3, the J gene TRBJ2-1; TRBD2 matches at 9 bases. Germline CDR1 and CDR2: LGHNA and YSLEER. V lost 0 bases to trimming and J lost 0 bases; unmatched junction nucleotides: 6. The CDR3 is 18 residues long.